A selection of T cell receptor beta chains follows, all from one sample in a study of early T cells in non-severe SARS-CoV-2 infection. TCRdb ran MiXCR on the 5' RACE reads and lists one entry per CDR3 protein. The sample carries 40,000 to 55,000 distinct CDR3 sequences, 7.7% recorded once. The sample consisted of whole blood. The source is an adult who was a healthcare worker with PCR-confirmed SARS-CoV-2 infection or an uninfected control (not recorded which). The CDR3 runs from the conserved cysteine through the conserved F or W. D genes are given only for firm matches. Clone size appears in some rows only: once, few, many, or a class for an expanded clone.

TRBJ2-1 | - | TRBV2 | TRBD2 | CASRREGTSGAQSYNEQFF | TGTGCCAGCAGGCGGGAGGGGACTAGCGGTGCACAGTCCTACAATGAGCAGTTCTTC
TRBJ2-1 | - | TRBV24-1 | TRBD2 | CATSDFPGGSPLYNEQFF | TGTGCCACCAGTGATTTCCCGGGGGGGAGCCCGCTTTACAATGAGCAGTTCTTC
TRBJ2-7 | few | TRBV2 | TRBD1 | CAGKRDRNYEQYF | TGTGCCGGAAAACGGGACAGGAATTACGAGCAGTACTTC
TRBJ2-4 | few | TRBV20-1 | - | CSARTVNIQYF | TGCAGTGCAAGGACAGTGAACATTCAGTACTTC
TRBJ2-7 | many | TRBV20-1 | TRBD2 | CSASWTSSYEQYF | TGCAGTGCTAGTTGGACTAGCTCCTACGAGCAGTACTTC
TRBJ2-2 | many | TRBV6-6 | - | CASSRDGSTGELFF | TGTGCCAGCAGCCGGGACGGATCCACCGGGGAGCTGTTTTTT
TRBJ1-2 | few | TRBV18 | - | CASSPSGVPSNYGYTF | TGTGCCAGCTCTCCGTCAGGGGTTCCCTCAAACTATGGCTACACCTTC
TRBJ1-2 | few | TRBV5-3 | TRBD1 | CARGQGNGYTF | TGTGCCAGGGGACAGGGAAATGGCTACACCTTC
TRBJ1-4 | many | TRBV20-1 | - | CSARDSRDPKEKLFF | TGCAGTGCTAGAGATTCCCGGGACCCTAAGGAAAAACTGTTTTTT
TRBJ2-5 | - | TRBV12-3/TRBV12-4 | - | CASSLWGGKTQYF | TGTGCCAGCAGTTTATGGGGGGGCAAGACCCAGTACTTC
TRBJ2-3 | - | TRBV6-2/TRBV6-3 | - | CASSYGWLQDTQYF | TGTGCCAGCAGTTACGGATGGCTACAGGATACGCAGTATTTT
TRBJ1-2 | many | TRBV12-3/TRBV12-4 | TRBD1 | CASSLRQGTGYTF | TGTGCCAGCAGTCTCCGACAGGGAACTGGCTACACCTTC
TRBJ2-1 | few | TRBV12-2 | - | CASDGGSSYNEQFF | TGTGCAAGCGACGGGGGAAGCTCCTACAATGAGCAGTTCTTC
TRBJ2-1 | - | TRBV4-2 | TRBD2 | CASSLTSGGANEQFF | TGTGCCAGCAGCCTTACTAGCGGGGGGGCCAATGAGCAGTTCTTC
TRBJ1-2 | many | TRBV12-3/TRBV12-4 | TRBD1 | CASSETGGAYGYTF | TGTGCCAGCAGCGAGACAGGGGGCGCTTATGGCTACACCTTC
TRBJ1-5 | many | TRBV5-1 | TRBD1 | CASSSGQGARQPQHF | TGCGCCAGCAGCTCCGGACAGGGTGCTCGACAGCCCCAGCATTTT
TRBJ2-1 | - | TRBV3-1 | TRBD2 | CASSQARTSGGEQFF | TGTGCCAGCAGCCAAGCAAGGACTAGCGGGGGCGAGCAGTTCTTC